The 24 T cell receptor beta chains reported below all come from one sample, sequenced in a study of blood T cells in healthy people across ages (dated by TCRdb to between 2015 and 2016). Receptor libraries were prepared by 5' RACE. For sequencing, an Illumina HiSeq 2500 was employed. A second PCR of roughly 7 to 11 cycles was performed with a sample-barcoded 5' primer and a J-beta primer mix. TCRdb reanalyzed the raw reads on its own, using fastp at Q25 for trimming and MiXCR for clone calling, and kept in-frame beta chains. A single entry per CDR3 protein holds the most common genes and DNA from its merged rows. This sample holds 650,000 to 1,000,000 distinct CDR3 sequences; 30% to 45% were observed only once. The ten largest clonotypes hold 10% to 15% of the sample. Sequenced sample: blood. The receptors shown here come from a young man in good health.

This chain joins TRBV12-3 or TRBV12-4 and TRBJ1-2, with a weak D call TRBD1 (6 bases). The CDR3 covers 14 residues. The V end lost 6 bases, the J end lost 4 bases, and 15 bases lay between the germline ends. CDR3 DNA: TGTGCCAGCAGCCATTCAGGGGTCCCCTATGGCTACACCTTC. It specifies CASSHSGVPYGYTF.

The chain combines TRBV5-4 with TRBJ2-3, with 7 bases that match TRBD2. Germline-derived CDR1 and CDR2 are SGHNT and YYREEE (reference sequence). After removal of 5 bases from V and 3 bases from J, the junction contained 9 bases not matched to a gene. The CDR3 contains 15 residues. This CDR3 is CASSPRTSLTDTQYF. The DNA for the CDR3 is TGTGCCAGCAGTCCCCGGACTAGTCTAACAGATACGCAGTATTTT.

The chain has TRBV7-9 and TRBJ2-7, with D possibly TRBD1 on 7 matching bases. Per germline, CDR1 SEHNR and CDR2 FQNEAQ (reference sequence). The CDR3 is 15 amino acids. The germline V and J ends were trimmed by 8 bases and 2 bases, with 19 bases remaining between them. The CDR3 reads CASPGAGQIPYEQYF. The CDR3 DNA is TGTGCCAGCCCGGGGGCGGGACAGATCCCCTACGAGCAGTACTTC. The full variable domain, with the rest looked up from reference TRBV7-9 and TRBJ2-7, is DTGVSQNPRHKITKRGQNVTFRCDPISEHNRLYWYRQTLGQGPEFLTYFQNEAQLEKSRLLSDRFSAERPKGSFSTLEIQRTEQGDSAMYLCASPGAGQIPYEQYFGPGTRLTVT.

Worth noting for this clonotype: A single base separates this from a much larger clone, so it may be a read error. This chain uses TRBV12-3 or TRBV12-4 with TRBJ2-1; D is uncertain. The V gene lost 8 bases and the J gene lost 10 bases, with 18 bases spanning the gap. CDR3 length: 13 amino acids. The CDR3 here is CASCPRASYEQFF. Here the CDR3 DNA reads TGTGCCAGCTGCCCCCGGGCGTCCTACGAGCAGTTCTTC.

This clonotype has more than one count but fewer than ten. The chain combines TRBV28 with TRBJ2-7; D possibly matches TRBD1 or TRBD2 (6 bases each). The V end was cut by 2 bases, the J end by 7 bases, with 12 bases between. CDR1 is MDHEN and CDR2 is SYDVKM in the germline V gene. The CDR3 is 13 amino acids. This chain's CDR3 is CASSLTGRSEQYF. The CDR3 nucleotides are TGTGCCAGCAGTTTAACAGGGAGGTCGGAGCAGTACTTC. Full variable domain (missing parts from reference TRBV28 and TRBJ2-7): DVKVTQSSRYLVKRTGEKVFLECVQDMDHENMFWYRQDPGLGLRLIYFSYDVKMKEKGDIPEGYSVSREKKERFSLILESASTNQTSMYLCASSLTGRSEQYFGPGTRLTVT.

This clonotype occurred a few times. This rearrangement joins TRBV7-9 to TRBJ1-6; 8 bases fit TRBD1. CDR3 size: 13 residues. Trimming removed 6 bases from V and 10 bases from J; junction bases left unmatched: 5. Germline CDR1 SEHNR, CDR2 FQNEAQ (reference sequence). CDR3 nucleotide sequence: TGTGCCAGCAGGGACAGGGTAGAGTCACCCCTCCACTTT. This codes for CASRDRVESPLHF.

The chain recombines TRBV7-8 with TRBJ2-2, with D uncertain. The CDR3 extends over 12 amino acids. Germline V gene data show CDR1 as SGHVS and CDR2 as FQNEAQ. V was clipped by 4 bases and J by 7 bases, with 7 bases between them. The CDR3 loop is CASSSAGGELFF. DNA for the CDR3: TGTGCCAGCAGCTCCGCCGGCGGGGAGCTGTTTTTT.

The chain combines TRBV20-1 with TRBJ2-7, with D possibly TRBD1 on 6 matching bases. The ends were cut back, 6 bases at V and 0 bases at J, with 12 bases in the middle. The CDR3 totals 13 residues. Germline V CDR1 and CDR2: DFQATT, SNEGSKA (reference sequence). This chain's CDR3 is CSANRVSSYEQYF. The CDR3 DNA is TGCAGTGCGAACAGGGTCAGCTCCTACGAGCAGTACTTC.

This clonotype showed up just a few times. This sequence joins TRBV28 and TRBJ2-1; 9 bases line up with TRBD1. CDR3 length equals 15 residues. Germline-derived CDR1 and CDR2 are MDHEN and SYDVKM. V gave up 10 bases and J gave up 0 bases; unmatched junction bases: 7. The CDR3 DNA is TGTGCCACCACAGGGGGCTCCAGCTCCTACAATGAGCAGTTCTTC. Amino acids: CATTGGSSSYNEQFF.

The chain couples TRBV5-1 to TRBJ1-1; D is unresolved. Germline V gene data show CDR1 as SGHRS and CDR2 as YFSETQ. The V gene lost 0 bases and the J gene lost 1 base, with 19 bases spanning the gap. The CDR3 contains 18 residues. CDR3 region: CASSLELYKGQKNTEAFF. The CDR3 DNA is TGCGCCAGCAGCTTGGAACTCTATAAGGGTCAGAAGAACACTGAAGCTTTCTTT.

Only a few counts were recorded for this clonotype. This chain joins TRBV7-2 and TRBJ1-5, with a weak D call TRBD1 (5 bases). This CDR3 region has 14 residues. Deletions cut 1 base from V and 10 bases from J, with 14 bases between. Germline V CDR1 and CDR2: SGHTA, FQGNSA. CDR3 loop: CASSLGRVRDPQHF. DNA of the CDR3: TGTGCCAGCAGCTTAGGCAGGGTGCGGGACCCCCAGCATTTT.

The chain joins TRBV5-4 to TRBJ2-3; D may be TRBD2 (5 bases). V was shortened by 3 bases and J by 2 bases, with 16 bases between the two germline ends. CDR1 is SGHNT, CDR2 YYREEE, per germline (reference sequence). The CDR3 consists of 16 residues. This CDR3 reads CASSSGKFSDTDTQYF. The CDR3 nucleotides read TGTGCCAGCAGCTCGGGGAAATTTTCTGACACAGATACGCAGTATTTT.

Worth noting for this clonotype: The junction departs from the called germline gene at one end, perhaps through a read error. This chain connects TRBV7-2 to TRBJ2-3; D possibly corresponds to TRBD1 (6 bases). The CDR3 is 14 amino acids. CDR1 is SGHTA, CDR2 FQGNSA, per germline. For the CDR3, the DNA is TGTGCCAGCAGCTTCGGACAGACCACAGGTACGCAGTATTTT. Translated, it gives CASSFGQTTGTQYF. Filled out from reference TRBV7-2 and TRBJ2-3, the complete variable domain reads GAGVSQSPSNKVTEKGKDVELRCDPISGHTALYWYRQSLGQGLEFLIYFQGNSAPDKSGLPSDRFSAERTGGSVSTLTIQRTQQEDSAVYLCASSFGQTTGTQYFGPGTRLTVL.

The V gene is TRBV27, the J gene TRBJ2-5; TRBD1 aligns across 8 bases. CDR1 and CDR2 (germline): MNHEY, SMNVEV (reference sequence). The CDR3 consists of 15 residues. J gave up 6 bases and V 1 base, and 7 bases lay outside the gene matches. This CDR3 is CASSLWGQAGQTQYF. Written as DNA, the CDR3 is TGTGCCAGCAGTTTATGGGGACAGGCCGGTCAGACCCAGTACTTC.

The sample holds many counts of this clonotype. DNA of the CDR3: TGTGCCAGCAGCCGCACAGCTAACACTGAAGCTTTCTTT. This translates into CASSRTANTEAFF. This chain joins TRBV12-3 or TRBV12-4 and TRBJ1-1; D is ambiguous. This CDR3 is 13 amino acids long. Trimming cost V 6 bases and J 2 bases, with 10 bases left between them.

This clonotype was seen ten or more times. This chain links TRBV10-3 with TRBJ2-1; D not certain. The germline V and J ends were trimmed by 10 bases and 6 bases, with 16 bases remaining between them. The CDR3 runs 13 residues. Germline CDR1 ENHRY, CDR2 SYGVKD. The CDR3 here is CATLKLNPNEQFF. CDR3 bases: TGTGCCACATTGAAACTGAACCCCAATGAGCAGTTCTTC.

This clonotype occurred many times. The chain recombines TRBV10-3 with TRBJ2-7; TRBD2 matches at 11 bases. Trimming at V came to 10 bases and at J to 0 bases, leaving 5 bases not matched to a gene. The CDR3 has 14 residues. Germline V CDR1 and CDR2: ENHRY, SYGVKD. The CDR3 here is CATTSGGYSYEQYF. Written as DNA, the CDR3 is TGTGCCACCACTAGCGGGGGTTACTCCTACGAGCAGTACTTC.

The chain carries TRBV7-2 and TRBJ2-5, with 9 nucleotides matching TRBD2. The ends lost 2 bases at V and 6 bases at J; junction bases unmatched: 19. Germline V gene sequence: CDR1 SGHTA, CDR2 FQGNSA. This CDR3 comprises 19 residues. CDR3 bases: TGTGCCAGCAGCTTAAATCGGATGGGCGGGGGGGCTTCCTCCAAGACCCAGTACTTC. It yields the protein CASSLNRMGGGASSKTQYF.

This clonotype has only a few counts. The V gene is TRBV20-1, the J gene TRBJ2-4; D not resolved. The CDR3 runs 11 residues. CDR1 and CDR2 from the germline V gene are DFQATT and SNEGSKA (reference sequence). Trimming cost V 4 bases and J 5 bases, with 6 bases left between them. CDR3 residues: CSANRENIQYF. The CDR3 nucleotides are TGCAGTGCTAACCGGGAAAACATTCAGTACTTC.

This clonotype was found a few times. The rearrangement joins TRBV7-9 to TRBJ2-5; no definite D call. V was trimmed by 0 bases and J by 3 bases, leaving 11 bases between them. CDR1 is SEHNR and CDR2 is FQNEAQ in the germline V gene (reference sequence). CDR3 length equals 15 residues. Here the CDR3 reads CASSLAPGSKETQYF. In DNA form, the CDR3 reads TGTGCCAGCAGCTTAGCGCCGGGCAGTAAAGAGACCCAGTACTTC.

For this clonotype: This may stem from a read error, because a much larger clone lies one nucleotide away. The J gene is TRBJ1-2, the V gene TRBV3-1, with D unresolved. Germline V CDR1 and CDR2: LGHDT, YNNKEL (reference sequence). The CDR3 totals 12 residues. CDR3 in DNA: TGTGCCAGCAGCCAAGGACGGGGTGGCTGCACCTTC. This sequence encodes CASSQGRGGCTF.

V is TRBV18 and J is TRBJ1-5, with D tentatively TRBD1 (6 bases). Germline V gene sequence: CDR1 KGHSH, CDR2 LQKENI. V was cut by 3 bases and J by 2 bases, with 11 bases left in between. The CDR3 consists of 15 residues. CDR3 amino acids: CASSPGTPGNQPQHF. In DNA, the CDR3 is TGTGCCAGCTCACCGGGGACACCGGGCAATCAGCCCCAGCATTTT.

Concerning this clonotype: One junction end does not reproduce the germline sequence, and a read error may be involved. The chain employs TRBV7-3 and TRBJ2-5, with a weak D call TRBD2 (6 bases). The CDR3 is 13 residues long. The germline gives CDR1 SGHTA, CDR2 FQGTGA. The CDR3 DNA sequence: TGTGCCAGCAGCTTAGGCGGGAAAGAGGCCCAGTACTTC. Protein product: CASSLGGKEAQYF.

Here the CDR3 reads CAIMGSGSSEQYF. For the CDR3, the DNA is TGTGCCATCATGGGTAGCGGGAGTTCCGAGCAGTACTTC. The chain uses TRBV10-3 and TRBJ2-5, with 9 bases matching TRBD2. The J call may be incorrect, as the DNA end agrees better with TRBJ2-7. This CDR3 is 13 amino acids long. Germline V gene sequence: CDR1 ENHRY, CDR2 SYGVKD.